The subject of this entry is one TCR beta chain. The target antigen is unknown. 60 Vbeta and 13 Jbeta primers were used in PCR. Produced via immunoSEQ multiplex PCR; TCRdb's table is partial and in-frame only. The sample shows over 150,000 clones, around 90% of them seen only once. This sample was taken from a study of cytomegalovirus exposure and HLA in healthy donors. Study-level points and caveats: There were several of the most significant clusters that appeared linked to common viral pathogens in a later analysis. Reported performance of the classifier showed diagnosis of cytomegalovirus status with high specificity and sensitivity. Later analysis showed TCR association rates varying by HLA locus, highest for DRB1 and lowest for HLA-C. Prior analysis indicated that the majority of TCR beta V segments exhibited productivity approximately 87% or approximately 30% of the time.

Germline CDR1 reads LNHNV; CDR2 reads YYDKDF (reference sequence). The CDR3 loop spans 15 amino acids. The junction had 0 bases not matched to a gene; V was cut back by 3 bases and J by 4 bases. This receptor was obtained from a woman in her 30s in good health and CMV-seronegative. Sequencing input: PBMCs. The chain combines TRBV15 with TRBJ2-3; 14 nucleotides align to TRBD2. The CDR3 spells CATSRTSGGADTQYF. CDR3 sequence (DNA): TGTGCCACCAGCAGGACTAGCGGGGGGGCAGATACGCAGTATTTT.